This T cell receptor (beta chain) derives from a study of human T cells and chemical hapten exposure. Each CDR3 protein is one row after TCRdb ran MiXCR on the RACE reads. This table holds about 80,000 distinct CDR3 sequences, about 15% found once. Study findings and constraints: Relative to control repertoires, expanded TCRs gave rise to significantly more large CDR3 similarity clusters. After DPC sensitization, TCRs above 1 in 1000 frequency showed no change. Patch test score was positively correlated with the counts of PT1 expanded TCRs.

With respect to this clonotype: Its specificity is unknown.

Sample time point: pre-sensitization, week 0. Treatment: therapeutic diphenylcyclopropenone sensitization with weekly scalp DPC. The CDR3 spans 14 residues. Germline V CDR1 and CDR2: DFQATT, SNEGSKA (reference sequence). Trimming pared 0 bases from V and 3 bases from J, leaving 9 bases between. The specimen comprised whole blood, sampled in connection with sensitization to the hapten diphenylcyclopropenone (DPC). The TCR comes from a woman in her forties or fifties with alopecia areata. Some clones in this sample may be carry-over from other donors' samples. J is TRBJ1-5 and V is TRBV20-1; D gene unclear. Here the CDR3 DNA reads TGCAGTGCTAGAGATCGACGGAACAATCAGCCCCAGCATTTT. Its translation: CSARDRRNNQPQHF.